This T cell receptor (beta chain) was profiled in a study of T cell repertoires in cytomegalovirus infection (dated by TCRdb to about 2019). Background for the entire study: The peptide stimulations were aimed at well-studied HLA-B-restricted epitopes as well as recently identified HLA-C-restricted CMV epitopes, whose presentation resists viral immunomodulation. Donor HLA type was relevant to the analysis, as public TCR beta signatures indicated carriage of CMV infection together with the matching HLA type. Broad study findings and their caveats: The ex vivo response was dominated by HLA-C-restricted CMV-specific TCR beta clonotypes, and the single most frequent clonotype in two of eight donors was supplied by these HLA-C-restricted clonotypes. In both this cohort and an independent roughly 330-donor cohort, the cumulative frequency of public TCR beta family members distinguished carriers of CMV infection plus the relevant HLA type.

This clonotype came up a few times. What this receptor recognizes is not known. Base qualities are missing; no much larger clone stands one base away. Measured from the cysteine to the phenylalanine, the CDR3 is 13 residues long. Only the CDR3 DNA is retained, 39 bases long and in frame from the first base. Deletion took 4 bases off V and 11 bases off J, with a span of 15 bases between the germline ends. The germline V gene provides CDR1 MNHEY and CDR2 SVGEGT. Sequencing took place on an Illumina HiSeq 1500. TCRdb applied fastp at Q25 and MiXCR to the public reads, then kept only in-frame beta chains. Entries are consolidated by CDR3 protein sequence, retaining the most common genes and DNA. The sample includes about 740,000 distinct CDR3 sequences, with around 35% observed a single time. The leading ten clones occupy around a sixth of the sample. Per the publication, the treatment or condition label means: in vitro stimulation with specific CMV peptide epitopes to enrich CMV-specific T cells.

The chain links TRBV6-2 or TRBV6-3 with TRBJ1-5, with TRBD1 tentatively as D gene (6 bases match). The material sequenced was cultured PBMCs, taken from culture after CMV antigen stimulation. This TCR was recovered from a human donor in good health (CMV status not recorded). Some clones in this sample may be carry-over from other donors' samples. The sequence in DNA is TGTGCCAGCAGTTGGAGGGGGAGTATGGCCCAGCATTTT. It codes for CASSWRGSMAQHF.